This T cell receptor beta chain was recorded in a study of blood T cells in healthy people across ages. Study-wide points: A strong correlation between TCR beta diversity and naive T cell percentage was seen. Changes seen in expanded clonotypes were possibly confounded by donor CMV status left unknown.

A word on this clonotype: The antigen remains undetermined.

A second PCR, run for roughly 7 to 11 cycles, used a sample-barcoded 5' primer plus a J-beta primer mix. Each CDR3 protein gets one entry after TCRdb re-called the 5' RACE reads with MiXCR. Found here are about 1.8 million distinct CDR3 sequences, 49% of them singletons; the top ten hold less than 2.5%. The CDR3 has 14 residues. From germline, CDR1 is MNHEY and CDR2 SMNVEV (reference sequence). The rearrangement uses TRBV27 and TRBJ2-5; 8 nucleotides match TRBD1. TRBJ2-7 matches the DNA end more closely, so the J call is doubtful. The sample comprised blood. The TCR originated in a woman in her 40s in good health. CDR3: CASRNRGDPYEQYF. CDR3 bases: TGTGCCAGCAGGAACAGGGGGGACCCCTACGAGCAGTACTTC.